The rows below give T cell receptor beta chains drawn from one sample of a study of blood T cell repertoires in COVID-19. The data were produced by immunoSEQ multiplex PCR, yet TCRdb's version contains in-frame clones alone and is incomplete. The sample has about 63,000 clones, about 81% seen once; the top ten hold more than 30%. The sample comprised peripheral blood. Source of these receptors: a man in his sixties with COVID-19, enrolled during active disease. Both conserved end residues are part of each CDR3. The order of the fields is V gene, J gene, clone size, D gene, CDR3 protein, CDR3 DNA. A D gene is named only where the DNA matches it firmly. Only part of the rows carry a size: once, few, many, or a class if the clone is expanded.

>TRBV9|TRBJ2-5|NA|TRBD1
CASSVDQGAKETQYF
TGTGCCAGCAGCGTAGATCAGGGGGCGAAAGAGACCCAGTACTTC
>TRBV7-2|TRBJ2-2|NA|TRBD2
CASSSIGGTGELFF
TGTGCCAGCAGCTCTATCGGGGGGACCGGGGAGCTGTTTTTT
>TRBV5-5|TRBJ2-3|NA|NA
CASSFERGTDTQYF
TGTGCCAGCAGCTTCGAGCGGGGCACAGATACGCAGTATTTT
>TRBV7-2|TRBJ2-3|NA|NA
CASSLGGTISDTQYF
TGTGCCAGCAGCTTAGGCGGAACGATCTCCGATACGCAGTATTTT
>TRBV9|TRBJ1-5|NA|NA
CASSVGEGGNQPQHF
TGTGCCAGCAGCGTAGGAGAGGGAGGTAATCAGCCCCAGCATTTT
>TRBV6-5|TRBJ1-2|once|NA
CASKITGPNYGYTF
TGTGCCAGCAAAATAACAGGGCCCAACTATGGCTACACCTTC
>TRBV12-3/TRBV12-4|TRBJ2-5|NA|NA
CASSFLAQETQYF
TGTGCCAGCAGTTTCTTGGCTCAAGAGACCCAGTACTTC
>TRBV9|TRBJ2-2|NA|TRBD2
CASSAHWGGAGELFF
TGTGCCAGCAGCGCCCACTGGGGGGGGGCCGGGGAGCTGTTTTTT
>TRBV18|TRBJ1-1|NA|NA
CASSPGQGEAFF
TGTGCCAGCTCACCGGGGCAGGGCGAAGCTTTCTTT
>TRBV4-3|TRBJ2-5|NA|TRBD1
CASSQDTGDEETQYF
TGCGCCAGCAGCCAAGATACAGGGGATGAGGAGACCCAGTACTTC
>TRBV2|TRBJ1-6|NA|TRBD1
CASAPTGAANSPLHF
TGTGCCAGCGCTCCGACAGGGGCGGCGAATTCACCCCTCCACTTT
>TRBV7-6|TRBJ2-7|few|NA
CASSPAAGQVTYEQYF
TGTGCCAGCAGCCCCGCAGCGGGACAGGTCACCTACGAGCAGTACTTC
>TRBV5-6|TRBJ2-2|NA|NA
CASSLEGVTYTGELFF
TGTGCCAGCAGCTTGGAGGGGGTTACTTACACCGGGGAGCTGTTTTTT
>TRBV5-1|TRBJ2-7|NA|TRBD1
CASSSVPGQYEQYF
TGCGCCAGCAGCTCAGTCCCGGGACAGTACGAGCAGTACTTC
>TRBV19|TRBJ2-2|NA|TRBD2
CASSKMGLNTGELFF
TGTGCCAGTAGCAAGATGGGACTAAACACCGGGGAGCTGTTTTTT
>TRBV4-2|TRBJ1-5|NA|TRBD1
CASSNNRGSNQPQHF
TGTGCCAGCAGCAACAACAGGGGGAGCAATCAGCCCCAGCATTTT